Shown below are 20 T cell receptor beta chains from a single sample sequenced in a study of a mutant IDH1 vaccine in newly diagnosed glioma. Time point: week 5, during vaccination. Every single dose of the vaccine, 300 ug of mutant IDH1 20-mer peptide, came with topical imiquimod. TCRdb keeps only in-frame clones here, not all; method: immunoSEQ multiplex PCR. This sample has tens of thousands of clones; approximately 83% occur once, and the top ten carry 1.7%. These TCRs' antigens remain unknown. The specimen was PBMCs, collected from a glioma patient whose treatment included an IDH1 peptide vaccine. The receptors shown here come from a man aged 35-49 years with glioma.

This chain uses TRBV6-5 with TRBJ1-2; 8 positions agree with TRBD1. Germline CDR1 and CDR2: MNHEY and SVGAGI. The J segment lost 4 bases and the V segment lost 5 bases, leaving 6 bases of the junction unmatched. The CDR3 length is 14 residues. The CDR3 bases are TGTGCCAGCAGTCTGAGGACAGGGCTCTATGGCTACACCTTC. Translating it yields CASSLRTGLYGYTF.

The chain carries TRBV18 and TRBJ2-5, with 7 nucleotides matching TRBD1. V lost 3 bases, J lost 6 bases, and 13 bases stayed unmatched. CDR1 is KGHSH and CDR2 is LQKENI in the germline V gene. The CDR3 has 16 residues. The CDR3 sequence is CASSPDRDQAVQTQYF. The DNA of the CDR3 is TGTGCCAGCTCACCCGACAGGGACCAAGCTGTCCAGACCCAGTACTTC. The whole variable domain, remainder taken from reference TRBV18 and TRBJ2-5, is NAGVMQNPRHLVRRRGQEARLRCSPMKGHSHVYWYRQLPEEGLKFMVYLQKENIIDESGMPKERFSAEFPKEGPSILRIQQVVRGDSAAYFCASSPDRDQAVQTQYFGPGTRLLVL.

The rearrangement links TRBV19 to TRBJ2-5; 8 positions match TRBD2. With V trimmed by 7 bases and J by 1 base, 11 bases remained unmatched. The V gene's germline CDR1 is LNHDA and CDR2 SQIVND (reference sequence). The CDR3 sequence is 16 residues long. CDR3 region: CASKPGRGAFQETQYF. The CDR3 DNA reads TGTGCCAGTAAACCCGGGAGGGGGGCCTTCCAAGAGACCCAGTACTTC. Supplemented by reference TRBV19 and TRBJ2-5, the full variable domain reads DGGITQSPKYLFRKEGQNVTLSCEQNLNHDAMYWYRQDPGQGLRLIYYSQIVNDFQKGDIAEGYSVSREKKESFPLTVTSAQKNPTAFYLCASKPGRGAFQETQYFGPGTRLLVL.

The chain uses TRBV19 and TRBJ1-1; D is unclear. The germline V gene encodes CDR1 LNHDA and CDR2 SQIVND (reference sequence). V lost 7 bases, J lost 1 base, and 10 bases lay in between. The CDR3 totals 13 residues. The CDR3 DNA is TGTGCCAGTAAGGAGCTCTCGAACACTGAAGCTTTCTTT. As protein: CASKELSNTEAFF.

The chain has TRBV19 and TRBJ1-4; no definite D call. CDR1 is LNHDA, CDR2 SQIVND, per germline (reference sequence). This CDR3 contains 13 residues. The V end was cut by 3 bases, the J end by 8 bases, with 10 bases between. The CDR3 DNA is TGTGCCAGTAGTATGGGGAGGGAGGAAAAACTGTTTTTT. Its protein product is CASSMGREEKLFF.

This sequence joins TRBV7-2 and TRBJ1-2; no clear D gene. V was trimmed by 5 bases and J by 7 bases, leaving 14 bases between them. The CDR3 consists of 13 residues. Germline lookup yields CDR1 SGHTA and CDR2 FQGNSA. DNA for the CDR3: TGTGCCAGCAGCGCAGACCGAGGGTCTGGCTACACCTTC. The encoded protein is CASSADRGSGYTF.

The V call is TRBV28, the J call TRBJ2-7, with TRBD1 matching 8 bases. Germline V lookup: CDR1 MDHEN, CDR2 SYDVKM. This CDR3 contains 15 residues. The V gene end was trimmed by 3 bases and the J gene end by 3 bases; junction bases not matched to a gene: 7. Written as DNA, the CDR3 is TGTGCCAGCAGTTTTAATGGACAGGGAAACTACGAGCAGTACTTC. This translates into CASSFNGQGNYEQYF.

The chain uses TRBV14 and TRBJ2-1; 7 positions match TRBD2. V was pared by 3 bases and J by 13 bases, with 6 bases of the junction left unmatched. The germline gives CDR1 SGHDN, CDR2 FVKESK. The CDR3 totals 12 residues. The CDR3 nucleotides read TGTGCCAGCAGCCAGAGCGGGATGGGACAGTTCTTC. Amino acids: CASSQSGMGQFF.

The chain carries TRBV6-5 and TRBJ2-7; TRBD1 agrees at 9 bases. J was trimmed by 3 bases and V by 6 bases; bases with no gene match: 0. Germline V gene data show CDR1 as MNHEY and CDR2 as SVGAGI. CDR3 length equals 12 residues. This chain's CDR3 is CASRGQGYEQYF. In DNA, the CDR3 is TGTGCCAGCAGGGGACAGGGCTACGAGCAGTACTTC.

J is TRBJ1-1 and V is TRBV19, with 7 bases that match TRBD1. Per germline, CDR1 LNHDA and CDR2 SQIVND (reference sequence). The CDR3 covers 15 residues. J gave up 4 bases and V 4 bases, and 9 bases lay outside the gene matches. The CDR3 DNA follows: TGTGCCAGTAGTAACCTAAGGGGGCAGGGCACTGAAGCTTTCTTT. Translated: CASSNLRGQGTEAFF.

This chain joins TRBV15 and TRBJ1-1, with D perhaps TRBD1 (5 bases). The germline V gene encodes CDR1 LNHNV and CDR2 YYDKDF (reference sequence). Trimming pared 2 bases from V and 0 bases from J, leaving 10 bases between. The CDR3 covers 15 residues. Here the CDR3 reads CATSRQGDMNTEAFF. The CDR3 coding sequence is TGTGCCACCAGCAGACAGGGTGACATGAACACTGAAGCTTTCTTT.

The V gene is TRBV7-6, the J gene TRBJ2-7; 7 positions agree with TRBD2. The length of the CDR3 is 14 residues. V lost 5 bases, J lost 6 bases, and 10 bases stayed unmatched. Germline assignment: CDR1 SGHVS and CDR2 FNYEAQ. CDR3 DNA sequence: TGTGCCAGCAGCCGCGGGGGAACTAGCCCCGAGCAGTACTTC. Its protein product is CASSRGGTSPEQYF.

Remarks on this clone: The junction does not match germline at one end; this may be a read error. The V gene is TRBV28, the J gene TRBJ2-5, with a weak D call TRBD1 (6 bases). The CDR3 contains 12 residues. The V gene's germline CDR1 is MDHEN and CDR2 SYDVKM. The CDR3 is CASSRTEETQYF. The CDR3 region has the DNA TGTGCCAGCAGCCGGACAGAAGAGACTCAGTACTTC.

The rearrangement links TRBV15 to TRBJ2-3; 9 bases map to TRBD1. V lost 3 bases to trimming and J lost 4 bases; unmatched junction nucleotides: 2. This CDR3 is 14 amino acids long. Germline CDR1 reads LNHNV; CDR2 reads YYDKDF (reference sequence). DNA for the CDR3: TGTGCCACCAGCAGGGGACAGGGAGCAGATACGCAGTATTTT. This sequence encodes CATSRGQGADTQYF.

The V and J genes are TRBV10-3 and TRBJ2-7; D call uncertain. The CDR3 has 13 residues. Between the trimmed V and J ends, which lost 8 bases and 7 bases, there was a span of 18 bases. Looked up from germline, CDR1 is ENHRY and CDR2 is SYGVKD. The CDR3 protein is CAIGGLRTWEQYF. Written as DNA, the CDR3 is TGTGCCATCGGCGGCTTACGCACGTGGGAGCAGTACTTC.

This chain links TRBV15 with TRBJ1-5; D gene unclear. The germline V and J ends were trimmed by 3 bases and 5 bases, with 14 bases remaining between them. The germline V gene has CDR1 LNHNV and CDR2 YYDKDF (reference sequence). This CDR3 contains 15 residues. CDR3 sequence (DNA): TGTGCCACCAGCAGCGTGGTCGGGAGAGATCAGCCCCAGCATTTT. Translated, it gives CATSSVVGRDQPQHF.

This rearrangement joins TRBV15 to TRBJ2-7; 11 bases align to TRBD2. Germline V CDR1 and CDR2: LNHNV, YYDKDF (reference sequence). CDR3 size: 13 residues. V lost 0 bases and J lost 11; bases outside the gene matches: 3. CDR3 region: CATSRETSGSKYF. In DNA, the CDR3 is TGTGCCACCAGCAGAGAAACTAGCGGGAGTAAGTACTTC.

The chain carries TRBV5-4 and TRBJ2-2; 9 bases are shared with TRBD1. The trim removed 4 bases at V and 5 bases at J, leaving 6 bases unmatched. CDR3 length: 15 amino acids. Per the germline V gene, CDR1 is SGHNT and CDR2 is YYREEE (reference sequence). The CDR3 DNA sequence: TGTGCCAGCAGCGTGGGGACAGGGAGAACCGGGGAGCTGTTTTTT. This translates into CASSVGTGRTGELFF.

Remarks on this clone: This CDR3 is also generated by other DNA sequences in the sample. The gene calls are TRBV18 and TRBJ2-2, with TRBD1 identical over 9 bases. Germline V gene lookup returns CDR1 KGHSH and CDR2 LQKENI. There are 16 residues in the CDR3. Trimming removed 0 bases from V and 1 base from J; junction bases left unmatched: 0. The CDR3 nucleotides are TGTGCCAGCTCACCACCGACAGGGGGGAACACCGGGGAGCTGTTTTTT. It specifies CASSPPTGGNTGELFF.

The gene calls are TRBV18 and TRBJ1-1; no reliable D call. This CDR3 has 14 amino acids. V was pared by 2 bases and J by 3 bases, with 10 bases between. The germline CDR1 and CDR2 sequences are KGHSH and LQKENI. For the CDR3, the DNA is TGTGCCAGCTCACCAATGGGTGGGTACACTGAAGCTTTCTTT. It yields the protein CASSPMGGYTEAFF. Drawing the rest from reference TRBV18 and TRBJ1-1, the complete variable domain is NAGVMQNPRHLVRRRGQEARLRCSPMKGHSHVYWYRQLPEEGLKFMVYLQKENIIDESGMPKERFSAEFPKEGPSILRIQQVVRGDSAAYFCASSPMGGYTEAFFGQGTRLTVV.